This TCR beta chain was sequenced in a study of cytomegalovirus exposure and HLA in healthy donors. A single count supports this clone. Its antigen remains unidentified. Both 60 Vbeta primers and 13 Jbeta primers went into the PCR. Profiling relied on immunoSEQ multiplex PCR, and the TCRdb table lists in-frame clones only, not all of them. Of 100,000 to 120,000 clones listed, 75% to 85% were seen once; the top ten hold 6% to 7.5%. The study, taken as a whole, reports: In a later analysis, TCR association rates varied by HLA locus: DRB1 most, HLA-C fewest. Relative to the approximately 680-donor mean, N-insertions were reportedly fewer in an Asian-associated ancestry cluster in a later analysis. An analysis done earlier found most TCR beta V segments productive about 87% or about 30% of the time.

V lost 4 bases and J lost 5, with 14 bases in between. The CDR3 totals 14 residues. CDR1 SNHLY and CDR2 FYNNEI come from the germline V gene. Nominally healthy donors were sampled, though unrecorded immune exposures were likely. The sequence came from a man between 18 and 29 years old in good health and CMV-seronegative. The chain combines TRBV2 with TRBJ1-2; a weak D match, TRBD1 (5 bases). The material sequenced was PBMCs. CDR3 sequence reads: CASSVSSGGYGYTF. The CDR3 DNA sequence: TGTGCCAGCAGTGTCTCCTCGGGGGGGTATGGCTACACCTTC.